Listed here are 32 T cell receptor beta chains from one sample, sequenced in a study of tumor-infiltrating lymphocytes in primary liver carcinoma. TCR beta cDNA was prepared out of roughly 450 ng total RNA by means of a constant-region primer. Each TCR beta library was derived from three nested multiplex PCR rounds that employed slightly modified ARM-PCR. PCR rounds one and two used TRBV1-TRBV30 forward primers with a C-beta reverse primer for 10 cycles each. TCRdb re-called the multiplex PCR reads through MiXCR, storing one row per CDR3 protein. The repertoire has roughly 50,000 distinct CDR3 sequences, 70% to 75% of them found once; the top ten carry about 25%. The roughly 19-32 mg bulk tissue piece was not sorted before simultaneous RNA and DNA extraction. Sample: liver tumor tissue from sampling region 2. Subset meaning: tumor region T2, inferior pole. The receptor set was obtained from a man in his forties or fifties with primary liver carcinoma and hepatitis B virus infection.

This clonotype was observed many times. As DNA, the CDR3 is TGCGCCAGCAGCCAAATAGCGGGGCTCACCTACGAGCAGTACTTC. The encoded protein is CASSQIAGLTYEQYF. The genes are TRBV4-1 and TRBJ2-7, with 8 positions matching TRBD2. The germline gives CDR1 MGHRA, CDR2 YSYEKL. V trimming: 2 bases; J trimming: 2 bases; junction bases outside the gene matches: 5. This CDR3 has 15 residues.

This clonotype was recorded at least ten times. The chain is built from TRBV20-1 and TRBJ1-4; no reliable D call. With 3 bases removed from V and 4 bases from J, the gap between germline ends came to 9 bases. The CDR3 runs 13 residues. CDR1 and CDR2 from the germline V gene are DFQATT and SNEGSKA (reference sequence). CDR3 bases: TGCAGTGCTAGTAAGGGAGTTAATGAAAAACTGTTTTTT. Its translation: CSASKGVNEKLFF.

Note on this clonotype: Likely a read error: the CDR3 ends without its conserved phenylalanine or tryptophan. This chain connects TRBV10-1 to TRBJ2-5; D not certain. Germline assignment: CDR1 WNHNN and CDR2 SYGVQD (reference sequence). CDR3 length: 13 residues. The CDR3 DNA reads TGCGCCAGCAGTGACCCTGGAATGGAGACACAGTACCTC. Its protein is CASSDPGMETQYL.

To note about this clonotype: Relative to the germline gene, one junction end is altered; a read error may explain this. V gene TRBV6-5 combines with J gene TRBJ1-5; possibly TRBD1 for D (5 bases). The CDR3 contains 15 residues. Germline V gives CDR1 MNHEY, CDR2 SVGAGI. CDR3 nucleotide sequence: TGTGCCACCCTCTCTCAGGGAGGCAGTAATCAGCCCCTGCATTTT. Translating it yields CATLSQGGSNQPLHF.

Ten or more counts support this clonotype. J is TRBJ2-7 and V is TRBV7-8; 7 nucleotides agree with TRBD1. The CDR3 runs to 13 residues. Per the germline V gene, CDR1 is SGHVS and CDR2 is FQNEAQ. The J segment lost 3 bases and the V segment lost 4 bases, leaving 3 bases of the junction unmatched. CDR3 residues: CASSSTGVYEQYF. The CDR3 nucleotides are TGTGCCAGCAGCTCTACAGGGGTCTACGAGCAGTACTTC.

In this sample, this clonotype turned up many times. The CDR3 loop reads CASSPLGGSLPYGYTF. CDR3 nucleotide sequence: TGTGCCAGCAGCCCTTTAGGAGGATCACTTCCCTATGGCTACACCTTC. The chain combines TRBV7-9 with TRBJ1-2; no clear D gene. CDR3 length equals 16 residues. Per germline, CDR1 SEHNR and CDR2 FQNEAQ (reference sequence). V lost 5 bases, J lost 4 bases, and 20 bases lay in between.

Regarding this clonotype: The junction does not match germline at one end; this may be a read error. This chain links TRBV5-4 with TRBJ2-1, with TRBD1 identical over 8 bases. This CDR3 comprises 17 residues. CDR1 and CDR2 from the germline V gene are SGHNT and YYREEE (reference sequence). The CDR3 reads CANSPGQGIPSNNEQFF. CDR3 in DNA: TGTGCCAACAGCCCAGGACAGGGCATCCCGTCGAACAATGAGCAGTTCTTC.

Turning to this clonotype: A read error may produce the germline difference seen at one junction end. The chain uses TRBV12-3 or TRBV12-4 and TRBJ2-3, with D perhaps TRBD1 or TRBD2 (5 bases each). The CDR3 consists of 16 residues. The CDR3 region is CASTSAPSQGPDTQYF. Here the CDR3 DNA reads TGTGCCAGCACTTCTGCCCCAAGCCAGGGACCAGATACACAGTATTTT.

This clonotype was seen once. Germline is not matched at one junction end, which may reflect a read error. The genes are TRBV6-5 and TRBJ2-3; tentative D call: TRBD2 (7 bases). The CDR3 is 15 residues long. Germline V gene sequence: CDR1 MNHEY, CDR2 SVGAGI. The CDR3 sequence is CGSSYSEGGGDTQYF. Here the CDR3 DNA reads TGTGGCAGCAGTTATAGTGAGGGAGGGGGAGATACGCAGTATTTT.

Note on this clonotype: A read error may produce the germline difference seen at one junction end. This sequence joins TRBV14 and TRBJ2-7; D may be TRBD1 (6 bases). The V gene's germline CDR1 is SGHDN and CDR2 FVKESK. This CDR3 has 13 amino acids. The CDR3 loop reads CVSSQDSSYEQYF. In nucleotides, the CDR3 is TGTGTCAGCAGCCAGGACAGCTCCTACGAGCAGTACTTC. The variable domain in full, with the rest retrieved from reference TRBV14 and TRBJ2-7, is EAGVTQFPSHSVIEKGQTVTLRCDPISGHDNLYWYRRVMGKEIKFLLHFVKESKQDESGMPNNRFLAERTGGTYSTLKVQPAELEDSGVYFCVSSQDSSYEQYFGPGTRLTVT.

This clonotype was recorded many times. This chain connects TRBV6-5 to TRBJ2-7; perhaps D is TRBD1 or TRBD2 (7 bases each). The CDR3 totals 14 residues. Germline CDR1 MNHEY, CDR2 SVGAGI. Trimming left V 2 bases short and J 4 bases short, with 12 bases between. The CDR3 DNA sequence: TGTGCCAGCAGTTACCACAGGGGAGGGTACGAGCAGTACTTC. Protein product: CASSYHRGGYEQYF.

In its sample, this clonotype was seen once. Relative to the germline gene, one junction end is altered; a read error may explain this. The chain employs TRBV29-1 and TRBJ2-1, with 10 bases matching TRBD1. The CDR3 extends over 13 amino acids. Germline V CDR1 and CDR2: SQVTM, ANQGSEA. CDR3 nucleotide sequence: TGTAGCGTAGCCGCGACAGGGGGCCTAGAGCAGTTCTTC. This translates into CSVAATGGLEQFF.

This clonotype appeared a few times. The chain links TRBV7-2 to TRBJ2-5, with no clear D. There are 13 residues in the CDR3. V was trimmed by 3 bases and J by 2 bases, leaving 7 bases between them. Germline lookup yields CDR1 SGHTA and CDR2 FQGNSA. DNA for the CDR3: TGTGCCAGCAGCTTTAACATACAAGAGACCCAGTACTTC. Translating gives CASSFNIQETQYF.

The chain joins TRBV11-2 to TRBJ2-3; D tentatively fits TRBD1 or TRBD2 (6 bases each). There are 16 residues in the CDR3. In germline, CDR1 is SGHAT, CDR2 FQNNGV. Between the trimmed V and J ends, which lost 3 bases and 12 bases, there was a span of 25 bases. The CDR3 loop reads CASSLDVGGLTDAQYF. The CDR3 DNA reads as TGTGCCAGCAGCTTGGATGTGGGGGGCCTCACAGATGCTCAGTATTTT.

Remarks on this clonotype: The junction shows a germline mismatch at one end, possibly a read error. The chain couples TRBV5-4 to TRBJ2-5; 7 positions agree with TRBD1. Germline CDR1 and CDR2: SGHNT and YYREEE (reference sequence). The CDR3 has 13 residues. The CDR3 loop reads CASGLRGQETLYF. DNA for the CDR3: TGTGCCAGCGGCTTGAGGGGGCAAGAGACCCTGTACTTC. Complete variable domain (other parts from reference TRBV5-4 and TRBJ2-5): ETGVTQSPTHLIKTRGQQVTLRCSSQSGHNTVSWYQQALGQGPQFIFQYYREEENGRGNFPPRFSGLQFPNYSSELNVNALELDDSALYLCASGLRGQETLYFGPGTRLLVL.

A remark on this clonotype: One junction end does not reproduce the germline sequence, and a read error may be involved. The chain carries TRBV10-3 and TRBJ2-5; D gene uncertain. CDR1 and CDR2 from the germline V gene are ENHRY and SYGVKD. This CDR3 is built from 12 residues. The CDR3 sequence is CDISEQVETQYF. The DNA of the CDR3 is TGTGACATCAGTGAGCAGGTGGAGACCCAGTACTTC.

With respect to this clonotype: The CDR3 carries no conserved terminal phenylalanine or tryptophan, so it likely arises from a read error. This chain links TRBV12-3 or TRBV12-4 with TRBJ1-5, with 7 bases lining up with TRBD1. The length of the CDR3 is 16 residues. The CDR3 nucleotides read TGTGCTAGCAGTTTCCACTGGACAGGCCTCAATCAGCCCCAGCATCTT. Amino acids: CASSFHWTGLNQPQHL.

This clonotype was recorded many times. This sequence joins TRBV13 and TRBJ2-7, with D perhaps TRBD1 (5 bases). The V end was cut by 5 bases, the J end by 7 bases, with 9 bases between. The CDR3 extends over 11 amino acids. Germline lookup yields CDR1 PRHDT and CDR2 FYEKMQ (reference sequence). The CDR3 DNA reads as TGTGCCAGCAGCAACAACAGGGAGCAGTACTTC. Protein sequence: CASSNNREQYF.

Turning to this clonotype: One end of the junction does not line up with germline, which may come from a read error. J is TRBJ2-1 and V is TRBV12-5; 11 bases line up with TRBD2. Germline V gene data show CDR1 as LGHNT and CDR2 as FRNRAP. The CDR3 loop spans 16 amino acids. CDR3 in DNA: TGTGCTAGTAGTTTGATACTAGCGGGAGAGGGGAATGAGCAGTTCTTC. This gives the protein CASSLILAGEGNEQFF.

To note about this clonotype: The junction does not match germline at one end; this may be a read error. The gene calls are TRBV12-3 or TRBV12-4 and TRBJ2-7; the match to TRBD1 covers 9 bases. The CDR3 has 13 amino acids. Here the CDR3 DNA reads TGTGACAGCAGTCAACAGGGGGCTGCCGTGCAGTACTTC. Protein sequence: CDSSQQGAAVQYF.

The V gene is TRBV9, the J gene TRBJ1-4; 8 bases map to TRBD1. Germline CDR1 reads SGDLS; CDR2 reads YYNGEE. CDR3 length: 15 residues. The junction had 7 bases not matched to a gene; V was cut back by 3 bases and J by 6 bases. The DNA of the CDR3 is TGTGCCAGCAGCGAAGGACAGGGAGGTCATGAAAAACTGTTTTTT. Amino acid sequence: CASSEGQGGHEKLFF.

Details on this clonotype: At one end, the junction sequence differs from germline, possibly due to a read error. This chain joins TRBV11-2 and TRBJ1-1, with 9 bases that match TRBD1. From germline, CDR1 is SGHAT and CDR2 FQNNGV. This CDR3 is built from 13 residues. CDR3 DNA sequence: TGTGCCAACAGCGGAGGAGGGACAGGGAATGCTTTCTTT. It yields the protein CANSGGGTGNAFF.

Comment on this clonotype: Germline and junction disagree at one end, which may indicate a read error. The genes are TRBV29-1 and TRBJ2-1, with D uncertain. The CDR3 totals 10 residues. The germline V gene has CDR1 SQVTM and CDR2 ANQGSEA. DNA for the CDR3: TGCAACGGATCAGACGATGAACAGTTCTTC. Amino acid sequence: CNGSDDEQFF.

This clonotype is termed medium-sized. The chain has TRBV29-1 and TRBJ2-7; D gene uncertain. This CDR3 contains 13 residues. V shed 3 bases and J shed 5 bases, with 14 bases lying between them. CDR1 and CDR2 from the germline V gene are SQVTM and ANQGSEA. The CDR3 nucleotides read TGCAGCGTTGAGGGGTCGTTAGCAAACGAGCAGTACTTC. It is translated as CSVEGSLANEQYF.

A note on this clonotype: One junction end disagrees with the germline gene, perhaps due to a read error. The chain links TRBV11-2 to TRBJ2-7; D ambiguous. The CDR3 consists of 14 residues. The germline gives CDR1 SGHAT, CDR2 FQNNGV. DNA for the CDR3: TGTGCCTGCAGCTTAACTGACACTGCCTACGAACAATACTTC. The encoded protein is CACSLTDTAYEQYF. The entire variable domain, with the rest obtained from reference TRBV11-2 and TRBJ2-7, is as follows: EAGVAQSPRYKIIEKRQSVAFWCNPISGHATLYWYQQILGQGPKLLIQFQNNGVVDDSQLPKDRFSAERLKGVDSTLKIQPAKLEDSAVYLCACSLTDTAYEQYFGPGTRLTVT.

Concerning this clonotype itself: The CDR3 does not end in the conserved phenylalanine or tryptophan, so this is likely a read error. The DNA is left out, because the CDR3 cannot be placed on it with certainty; the CDR3 is given as TCRdb lists it. The chain carries TRBV11-2 and TRBJ2-1. The CDR3 totals 13 residues, both ends included. Germline loops: CDR1 SGHAT, CDR2 FQNNGV. CDR3 in amino acids: CASSLNDAYKQFL.

On this clonotype itself: Without the conserved terminal phenylalanine or tryptophan, this CDR3 likely stems from a read error. It is unclear where the CDR3 begins or ends on the DNA, so no DNA is shown, and the CDR3 is as TCRdb lists it. V gene TRBV6-5 combines with J gene TRBJ2-7; TRBD1, the D gene given by the table, was not confirmed from the DNA. The CDR3 is made up of 15 amino acids, end residues included. The germline gives CDR1 MNHEY, CDR2 SVGAGI. Here the CDR3 reads CASRPARDRHYEQYL.

The chain recombines TRBV4-1 with TRBJ2-1, with 9 bases identical to TRBD2. Germline CDR1 reads MGHRA; CDR2 reads YSYEKL. The V gene end was trimmed by 2 bases and the J gene end by 10 bases; junction bases not matched to a gene: 12. This CDR3 spans 16 amino acids. CDR3 nucleotides: TGCGCCAGCAGCCAATCCGAGACTAGCGGTGAGAAAGAGCAGTTCTTC. This sequence encodes CASSQSETSGEKEQFF.

Worth noting for this clonotype: A clone one base away is much larger, so this may be a read error. The chain is built from TRBV5-4 and TRBJ1-1; D remains unclear. Trimming took off 1 base at V and 2 bases at J, with 12 bases between the two ends. CDR3 size: 15 residues. Looked up from germline, CDR1 is SGHNT and CDR2 is YYREEE (reference sequence). The CDR3 region is CASSLISGGNTEAFF. The CDR3 DNA follows: TGTGCCAGCAGCTTGATTTCGGGAGGCAACACTGAAGCTTTCTTT. Together with reference TRBV5-4 and TRBJ1-1, the CDR3 gives the full variable domain: ETGVTQSPTHLIKTRGQQVTLRCSSQSGHNTVSWYQQALGQGPQFIFQYYREEENGRGNFPPRFSGLQFPNYSSELNVNALELDDSALYLCASSLISGGNTEAFFGQGTRLTVV.

As regards this clonotype: One junction end does not reproduce the germline sequence, and a read error may be involved. The chain couples TRBV10-3 to TRBJ2-3, with unresolved D. Germline CDR1 and CDR2: ENHRY and SYGVKD. This CDR3 has 15 residues. CDR3 sequence reads: CAISEATYSTDTQYF. The CDR3 DNA is TGTGCCATCAGTGAGGCTACTTATAGCACGGATACGCAGTATTTT.

Worth noting for this clonotype: Here the CDR3 omits its conserved ending phenylalanine or tryptophan, so a read error is the likely source. The chain has TRBV4-1 and TRBJ2-2, with D maybe TRBD2 (5 bases). The CDR3 consists of 18 residues. Trimming took 0 bases from V and 3 from J, leaving 17 bases between them. From germline, CDR1 is MGHRA and CDR2 YSYEKL. The CDR3 bases are TGCGCCAGCAGCCAAGATCCCCTTCGGGGAGCGCACACCGGGGAGCTGTTTCTT. It encodes CASSQDPLRGAHTGELFL.

A word on this clonotype: Sequence at one end of the junction differs from germline and may be a read error. The chain joins TRBV4-1 to TRBJ2-2; no clear D gene. The CDR3 is 14 amino acids. Germline V gene sequence: CDR1 MGHRA, CDR2 YSYEKL. The CDR3 DNA reads as TGCGCCAGCAGCCAAAACTCGAACACCTGGGAACTGTGTTTT. The encoded protein is CASSQNSNTWELCF.